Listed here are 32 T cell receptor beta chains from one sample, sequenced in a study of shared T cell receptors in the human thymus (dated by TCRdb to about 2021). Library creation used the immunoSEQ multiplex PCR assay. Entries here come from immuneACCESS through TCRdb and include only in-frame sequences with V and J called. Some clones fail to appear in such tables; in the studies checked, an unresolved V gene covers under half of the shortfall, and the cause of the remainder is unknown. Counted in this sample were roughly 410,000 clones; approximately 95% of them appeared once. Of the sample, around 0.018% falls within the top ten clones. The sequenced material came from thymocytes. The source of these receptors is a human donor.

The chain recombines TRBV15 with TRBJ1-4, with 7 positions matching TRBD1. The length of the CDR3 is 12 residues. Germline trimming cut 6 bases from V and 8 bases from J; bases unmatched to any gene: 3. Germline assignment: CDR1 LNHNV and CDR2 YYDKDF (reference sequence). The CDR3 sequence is CATRGQREKLFF. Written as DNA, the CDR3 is TGTGCCACCAGGGGACAGAGGGAAAAACTGTTTTTT.

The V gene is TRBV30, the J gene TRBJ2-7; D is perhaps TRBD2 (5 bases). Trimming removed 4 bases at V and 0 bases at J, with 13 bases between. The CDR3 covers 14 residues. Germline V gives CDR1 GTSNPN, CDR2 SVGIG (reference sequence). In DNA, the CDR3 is TGTGCCTGGAACCCAATAGGGAGCTCCTACGAGCAGTACTTC. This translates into CAWNPIGSSYEQYF.

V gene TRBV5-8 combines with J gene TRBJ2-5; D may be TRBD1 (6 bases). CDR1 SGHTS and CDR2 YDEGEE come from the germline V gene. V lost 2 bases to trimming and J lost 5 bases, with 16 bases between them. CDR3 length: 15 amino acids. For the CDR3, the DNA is TGTGCCAGCAGCTTTCCCGTTCAGGGGCTGGAGACCCAGTACTTC. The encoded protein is CASSFPVQGLETQYF.

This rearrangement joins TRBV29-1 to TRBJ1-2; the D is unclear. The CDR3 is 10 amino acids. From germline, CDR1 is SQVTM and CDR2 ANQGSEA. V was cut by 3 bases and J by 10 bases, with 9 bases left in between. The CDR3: CSVDGAPYTF. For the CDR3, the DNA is TGCAGCGTTGACGGTGCCCCCTACACCTTC.

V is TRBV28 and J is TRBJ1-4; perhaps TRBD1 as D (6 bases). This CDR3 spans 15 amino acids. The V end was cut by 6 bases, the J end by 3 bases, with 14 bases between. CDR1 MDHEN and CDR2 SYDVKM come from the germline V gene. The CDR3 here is CASSLLGHSNEKLFF. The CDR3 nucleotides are TGTGCCAGCAGCCTTTTGGGACACTCTAATGAAAAACTGTTTTTT. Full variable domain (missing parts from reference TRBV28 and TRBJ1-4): DVKVTQSSRYLVKRTGEKVFLECVQDMDHENMFWYRQDPGLGLRLIYFSYDVKMKEKGDIPEGYSVSREKKERFSLILESASTNQTSMYLCASSLLGHSNEKLFFGSGTQLSVL.

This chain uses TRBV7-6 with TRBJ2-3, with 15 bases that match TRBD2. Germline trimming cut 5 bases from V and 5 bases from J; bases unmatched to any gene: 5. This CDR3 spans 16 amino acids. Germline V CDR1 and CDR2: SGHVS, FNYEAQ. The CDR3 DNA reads TGTGCCAGCAGCCAAGGGACTAGCGGGAGGAGAGATACGCAGTATTTT. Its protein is CASSQGTSGRRDTQYF.

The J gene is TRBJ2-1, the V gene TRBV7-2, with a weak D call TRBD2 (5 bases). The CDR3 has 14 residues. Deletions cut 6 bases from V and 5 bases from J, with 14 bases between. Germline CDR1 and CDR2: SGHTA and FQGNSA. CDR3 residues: CASSLPAADNEQFF. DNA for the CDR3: TGTGCCAGCAGTCTACCCGCAGCGGACAATGAGCAGTTCTTC. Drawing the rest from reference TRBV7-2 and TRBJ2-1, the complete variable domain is GAGVSQSPSNKVTEKGKDVELRCDPISGHTALYWYRQSLGQGLEFLIYFQGNSAPDKSGLPSDRFSAERTGGSVSTLTIQRTQQEDSAVYLCASSLPAADNEQFFGPGTRLTVL.

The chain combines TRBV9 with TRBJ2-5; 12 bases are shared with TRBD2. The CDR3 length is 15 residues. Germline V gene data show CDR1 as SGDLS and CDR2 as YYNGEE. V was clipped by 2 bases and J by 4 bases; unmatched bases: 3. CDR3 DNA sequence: TGTGCCAGCAGCGTCGGGACTAGCGGGTTAGAGACCCAGTACTTC. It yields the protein CASSVGTSGLETQYF.

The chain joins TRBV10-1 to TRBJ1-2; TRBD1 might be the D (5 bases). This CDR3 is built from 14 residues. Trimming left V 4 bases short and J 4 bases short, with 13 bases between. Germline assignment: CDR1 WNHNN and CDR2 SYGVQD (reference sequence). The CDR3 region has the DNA TGCGCCAGCAGTGTCTTCGAGACAGCCTATGGCTACACCTTC. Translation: CASSVFETAYGYTF.

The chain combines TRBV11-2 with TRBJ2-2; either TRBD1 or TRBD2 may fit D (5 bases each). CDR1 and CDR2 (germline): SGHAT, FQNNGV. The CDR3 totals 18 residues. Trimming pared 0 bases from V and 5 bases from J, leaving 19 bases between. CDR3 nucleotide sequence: TGTGCCAGCAGCTTAGATCATGGGACCCGGCGGCTAACCGGGGAGCTGTTTTTT. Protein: CASSLDHGTRRLTGELFF.

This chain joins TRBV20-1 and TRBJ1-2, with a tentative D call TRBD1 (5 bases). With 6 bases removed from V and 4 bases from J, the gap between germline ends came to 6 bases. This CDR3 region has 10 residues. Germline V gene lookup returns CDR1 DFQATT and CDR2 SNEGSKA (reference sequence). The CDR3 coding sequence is TGCAGTGCCGGGACCTATGGCTACACCTTC. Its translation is CSAGTYGYTF.

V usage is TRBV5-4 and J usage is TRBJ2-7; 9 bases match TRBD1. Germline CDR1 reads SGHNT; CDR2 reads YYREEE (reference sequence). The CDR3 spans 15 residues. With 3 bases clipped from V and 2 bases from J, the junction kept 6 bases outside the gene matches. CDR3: CASSWETGGAYEQYF. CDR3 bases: TGTGCCAGCAGCTGGGAGACAGGGGGAGCCTACGAGCAGTACTTC.

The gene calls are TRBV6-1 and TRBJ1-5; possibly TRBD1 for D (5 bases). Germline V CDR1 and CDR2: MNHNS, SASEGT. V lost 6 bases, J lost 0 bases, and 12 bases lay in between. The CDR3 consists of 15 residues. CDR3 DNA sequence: TGTGCCAGCAGGTCTCTCAGGGTTAGCAATCAGCCCCAGCATTTT. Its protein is CASRSLRVSNQPQHF.

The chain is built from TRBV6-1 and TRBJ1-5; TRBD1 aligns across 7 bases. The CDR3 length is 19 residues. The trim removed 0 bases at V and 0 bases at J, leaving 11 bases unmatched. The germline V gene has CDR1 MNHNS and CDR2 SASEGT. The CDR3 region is CASSEAHPQGIYSNQPQHF. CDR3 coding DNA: TGTGCCAGCAGTGAAGCGCACCCACAGGGGATCTATAGCAATCAGCCCCAGCATTTT.

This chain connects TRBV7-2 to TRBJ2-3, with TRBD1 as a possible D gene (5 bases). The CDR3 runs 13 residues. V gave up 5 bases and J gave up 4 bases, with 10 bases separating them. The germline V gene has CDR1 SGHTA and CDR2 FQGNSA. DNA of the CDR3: TGTGCCAGCAGCAACCAGGGCCCAGATACGCAGTATTTT. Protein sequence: CASSNQGPDTQYF.

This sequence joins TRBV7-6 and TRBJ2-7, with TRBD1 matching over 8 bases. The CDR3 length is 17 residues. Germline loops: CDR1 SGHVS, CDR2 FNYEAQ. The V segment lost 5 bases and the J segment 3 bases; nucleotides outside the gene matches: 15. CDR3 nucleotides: TGTGCCAGCAGCCCAACGATTGGGGACAGGTTCATCTACGAGCAGTACTTC. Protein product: CASSPTIGDRFIYEQYF.

The CDR3 DNA follows: TGCGCCAGCAGTAACGACAGTCCGACCATGGGCTACACCTTC. Translation gives CASSNDSPTMGYTF. This sequence joins TRBV5-1 and TRBJ1-2, with D possibly being TRBD1 (5 bases). Germline V CDR1 and CDR2: SGHRS, YFSETQ. This CDR3 contains 14 residues. Trimming left V 5 bases short and J 8 bases short, with 19 bases between. Based on the CDR3 plus reference TRBV5-1 and TRBJ1-2, the full variable domain is KAGVTQTPRYLIKTRGQQVTLSCSPISGHRSVSWYQQTPGQGLQFLFEYFSETQRNKGNFPGRFSGRQFSNSRSEMNVSTLELGDSALYLCASSNDSPTMGYTFGSGTRLTVV.

CDR3 bases: TGTGCCAGCAGTTTAGAGGGCTTTAGCGGGATATGGGGTGGCGAGCAGTACTTC. It is translated as CASSLEGFSGIWGGEQYF. The J gene is TRBJ2-7, the V gene TRBV28; TRBD2 agrees at 8 bases. With V trimmed by 2 bases and J by 6 bases, 18 bases remained unmatched. This CDR3 region has 18 residues. Germline CDR1 and CDR2: MDHEN and SYDVKM.

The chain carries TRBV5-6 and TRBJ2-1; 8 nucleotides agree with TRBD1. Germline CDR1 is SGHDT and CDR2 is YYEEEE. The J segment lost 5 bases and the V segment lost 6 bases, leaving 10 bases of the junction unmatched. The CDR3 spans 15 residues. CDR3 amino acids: CASIFQGARHNEQFF. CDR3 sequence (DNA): TGTGCCAGCATCTTTCAGGGGGCCAGGCACAATGAGCAGTTCTTC.

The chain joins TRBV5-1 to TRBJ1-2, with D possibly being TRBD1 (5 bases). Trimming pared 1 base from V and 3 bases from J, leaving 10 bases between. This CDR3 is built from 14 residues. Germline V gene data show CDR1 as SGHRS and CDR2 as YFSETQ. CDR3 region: CASSLMGVDYGYTF. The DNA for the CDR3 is TGCGCCAGCAGCTTGATGGGGGTGGACTATGGCTACACCTTC.

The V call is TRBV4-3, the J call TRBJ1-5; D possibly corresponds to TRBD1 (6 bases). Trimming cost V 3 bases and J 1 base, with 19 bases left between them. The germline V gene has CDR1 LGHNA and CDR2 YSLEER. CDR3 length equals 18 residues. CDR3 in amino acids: CASSQILTGTGSNQPQHF. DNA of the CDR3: TGCGCCAGCAGCCAGATCTTAACAGGGACGGGGAGCAATCAGCCCCAGCATTTT.

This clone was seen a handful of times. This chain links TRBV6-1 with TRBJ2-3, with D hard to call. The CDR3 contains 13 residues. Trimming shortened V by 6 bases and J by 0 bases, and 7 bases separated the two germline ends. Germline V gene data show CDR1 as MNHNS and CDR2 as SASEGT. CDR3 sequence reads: CASRADSTDTQYF. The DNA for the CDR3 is TGTGCCAGCAGAGCAGACAGCACAGATACGCAGTATTTT.

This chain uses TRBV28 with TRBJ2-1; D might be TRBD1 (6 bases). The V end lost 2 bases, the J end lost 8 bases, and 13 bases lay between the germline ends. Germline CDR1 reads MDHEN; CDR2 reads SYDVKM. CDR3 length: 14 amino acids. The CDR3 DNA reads TGTGCCAGCAGTTTACAGGGGTTTAGGGATGAGCAGTTCTTC. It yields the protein CASSLQGFRDEQFF.

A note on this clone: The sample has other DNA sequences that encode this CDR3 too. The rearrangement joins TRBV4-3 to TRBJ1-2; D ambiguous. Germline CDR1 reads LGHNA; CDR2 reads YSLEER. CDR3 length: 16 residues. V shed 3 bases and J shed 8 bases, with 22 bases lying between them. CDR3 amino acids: CASSQDLERTRRGYTF. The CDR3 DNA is TGCGCCAGCAGCCAGGATCTGGAACGGACGAGGAGGGGCTACACCTTC.

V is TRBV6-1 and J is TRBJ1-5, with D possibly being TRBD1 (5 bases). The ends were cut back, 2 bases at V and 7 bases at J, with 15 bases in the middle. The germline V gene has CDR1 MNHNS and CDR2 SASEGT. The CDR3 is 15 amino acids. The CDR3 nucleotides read TGTGCCAGCAGTGAACGGGATGGGGCAAGGCAGCCCCAGCATTTT. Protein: CASSERDGARQPQHF.

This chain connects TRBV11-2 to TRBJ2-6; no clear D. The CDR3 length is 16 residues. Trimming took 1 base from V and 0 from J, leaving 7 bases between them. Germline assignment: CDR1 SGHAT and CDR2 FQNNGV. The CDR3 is CASSLVGRSGANVLTF. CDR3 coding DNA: TGTGCCAGCAGCTTAGTCGGTCGCTCTGGGGCCAACGTCCTGACTTTC.

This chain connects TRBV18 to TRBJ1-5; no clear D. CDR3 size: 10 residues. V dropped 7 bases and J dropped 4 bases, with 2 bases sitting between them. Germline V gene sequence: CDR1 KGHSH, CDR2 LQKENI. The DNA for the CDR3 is TGTGCCAGCTATAATCAGCCCCAGCATTTT. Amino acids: CASYNQPQHF.

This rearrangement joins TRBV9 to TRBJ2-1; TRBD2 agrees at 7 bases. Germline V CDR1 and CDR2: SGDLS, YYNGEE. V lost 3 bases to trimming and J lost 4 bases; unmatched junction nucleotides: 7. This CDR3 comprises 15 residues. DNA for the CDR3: TGTGCCAGCAGCGACCAACTAGCGAGATACAATGAGCAGTTCTTC. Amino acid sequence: CASSDQLARYNEQFF.

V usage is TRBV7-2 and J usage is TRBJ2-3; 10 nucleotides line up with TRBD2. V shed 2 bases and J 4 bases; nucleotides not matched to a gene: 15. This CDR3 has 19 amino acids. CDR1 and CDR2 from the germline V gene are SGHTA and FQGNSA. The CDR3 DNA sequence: TGTGCCAGCAGCTTACCCTCTTCTAGCGGGAGCGGGGAGGCAGATACGCAGTATTTT. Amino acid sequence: CASSLPSSSGSGEADTQYF.

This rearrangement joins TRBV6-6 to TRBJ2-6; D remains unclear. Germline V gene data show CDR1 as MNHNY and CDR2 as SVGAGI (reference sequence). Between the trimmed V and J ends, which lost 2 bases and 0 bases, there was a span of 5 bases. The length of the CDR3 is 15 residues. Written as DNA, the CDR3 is TGTGCCAGCAGTTACCAGAGCTCTGGGGCCAACGTCCTGACTTTC. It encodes CASSYQSSGANVLTF.

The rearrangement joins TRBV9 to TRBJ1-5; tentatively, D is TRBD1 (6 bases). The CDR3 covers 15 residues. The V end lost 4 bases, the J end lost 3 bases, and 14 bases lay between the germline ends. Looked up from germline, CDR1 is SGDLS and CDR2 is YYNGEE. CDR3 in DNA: TGTGCCAGCAGCTCGAGGGGGGGCACCAATCAGCCCCAGCATTTT. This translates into CASSSRGGTNQPQHF.

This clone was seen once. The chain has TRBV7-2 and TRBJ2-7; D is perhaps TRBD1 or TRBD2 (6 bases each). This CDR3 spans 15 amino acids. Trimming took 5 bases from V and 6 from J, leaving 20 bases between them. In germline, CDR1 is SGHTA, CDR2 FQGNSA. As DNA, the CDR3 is TGTGCCAGCAGCCGGAGGGGGAAGTTTGGGTGCGAGCAGTACTTC. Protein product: CASSRRGKFGCEQYF.